Listed here are 14 T cell receptor beta chains from one sample, sequenced in a study of STAT5B mutations in CD4+ large granular lymphocyte leukemia. Sequencing used immunoSEQ multiplex PCR; TCRdb keeps in-frame clones, though not all of them. The sample comprises about 31,000 clones, less than 90% of which are singletons, and over 0.4% rests with the top ten. Sequenced sample: CD4+ T cells from blood buffy coats. The origin of the receptors is a human donor in good health.

This rearrangement joins TRBV11-3 to TRBJ2-1; 11 bases fit TRBD2. The CDR3 totals 16 residues. From germline, CDR1 is SGHNT and CDR2 YENEEA. V dropped 5 bases and J dropped 5; count of bases not matched to a gene: 8. The CDR3 nucleotides read TGTGCCAGCAGCCCAGCCGGGACTAGCGGAAACAATGAGCAGTTCTTC. Protein: CASSPAGTSGNNEQFF.

The rearrangement joins TRBV10-1 to TRBJ2-1; 7 bases line up with TRBD1. J lost 8 bases, V lost 4 bases, and 8 bases had no gene match. This CDR3 has 14 amino acids. Germline V gene data show CDR1 as WNHNN and CDR2 as SYGVQD (reference sequence). CDR3 sequence reads: CASSGGNTGDEQFF. In DNA form, the CDR3 reads TGCGCCAGCAGTGGGGGGAATACAGGGGATGAGCAGTTCTTC.

The chain uses TRBV11-3 and TRBJ2-4, with no clear D. The CDR3 runs 16 residues. The germline V gene encodes CDR1 SGHNT and CDR2 YENEEA. Trimming pared 5 bases from V and 0 bases from J, leaving 14 bases between. The chain's CDR3 is CASSAPLELAKNIQYF. The CDR3 DNA reads as TGTGCCAGCAGCGCCCCTCTTGAGCTAGCCAAAAACATTCAGTACTTC.

The chain combines TRBV5-6 with TRBJ1-2, with no clear D. The ends were cut back, 0 bases at V and 0 bases at J, with 9 bases in the middle. Germline V gives CDR1 SGHDT, CDR2 YYEEEE. The CDR3 covers 15 residues. The CDR3 bases are TGTGCCAGCAGCTTGGAGGGCCCAGCTAACTATGGCTACACCTTC. The encoded protein is CASSLEGPANYGYTF.

This clone was counted a single time. The chain has TRBV5-5 and TRBJ1-3, with 8 nucleotides matching TRBD1. V was pared by 3 bases and J by 3 bases, with 8 bases of the junction left unmatched. This CDR3 is 16 amino acids long. Per the germline V gene, CDR1 is SGHKS and CDR2 is YYEKEE (reference sequence). CDR3 sequence reads: CASSWADRDGGNTIYF. The CDR3, as DNA: TGTGCCAGCAGCTGGGCGGACAGGGATGGTGGAAACACCATATATTTT.

This chain links TRBV13 with TRBJ2-7; 11 bases agree with TRBD2. V was clipped by 5 bases and J by 0 bases; unmatched bases: 3. The CDR3 is 15 residues long. Germline assignment: CDR1 PRHDT and CDR2 FYEKMQ (reference sequence). The CDR3 is CASSLSGRVSYEQYF. The DNA for the CDR3 is TGTGCCAGCAGCCTTAGCGGGAGGGTCTCCTACGAGCAGTACTTC. Complete variable domain (other parts from reference TRBV13 and TRBJ2-7): AAGVIQSPRHLIKEKRETATLKCYPIPRHDTVYWYQQGPGQDPQFLISFYEKMQSDKGSIPDRFSAQQFSDYHSELNMSSLELGDSALYFCASSLSGRVSYEQYFGPGTRLTVT.

The rearrangement joins TRBV11-3 to TRBJ2-7, with 7 bases lining up with TRBD2. The germline V gene encodes CDR1 SGHNT and CDR2 YENEEA. After removal of 7 bases from V and 4 bases from J, the junction contained 7 bases not matched to a gene. There are 13 residues in the CDR3. CDR3 protein: CASNAGDKYEQYF. DNA of the CDR3: TGTGCCAGCAATGCGGGAGACAAATACGAGCAGTACTTC.

This clone was recorded once. The chain combines TRBV28 with TRBJ1-1; 7 bases map to TRBD1. Trimming removed 5 bases from V and 4 bases from J; junction bases left unmatched: 10. Germline assignment: CDR1 MDHEN and CDR2 SYDVKM. The CDR3 has 15 amino acids. The DNA for the CDR3 is TGTGCCAGCAGTCCGAGACAGGGTAAAGGCACTGAAGCTTTCTTT. This translates into CASSPRQGKGTEAFF.

This clone was counted only a few times. The rearrangement uses TRBV2 and TRBJ1-3; no clear D. Germline CDR1 and CDR2: SNHLY and FYNNEI. CDR3 length: 13 residues. Trimming left V 8 bases short and J 0 bases short, with 8 bases between. CDR3 sequence reads: CASPDLSGNTIYF. CDR3 in DNA: TGTGCCAGCCCAGACCTCTCTGGAAACACCATATATTTT.

This chain uses TRBV7-9 with TRBJ1-4; D remains unclear. Looked up from germline, CDR1 is SEHNR and CDR2 is FQNEAQ (reference sequence). The CDR3 consists of 12 residues. Trimming removed 4 bases at V and 2 bases at J, with 2 bases between. The CDR3 nucleotides read TGTGCCAGCAGCTGGACTAATGAAAAACTGTTTTTT. Its protein product is CASSWTNEKLFF.

The genes are TRBV19 and TRBJ1-1; TRBD1 is a possible D gene (5 bases). Germline V gene lookup returns CDR1 LNHDA and CDR2 SQIVND (reference sequence). This CDR3 has 15 residues. The germline V and J ends were trimmed by 6 bases and 5 bases, with 19 bases remaining between them. This chain's CDR3 is CASSLWGGGDTEAFF. The DNA for the CDR3 is TGTGCCAGTAGCCTTTGGGGGGGAGGGGATACTGAAGCTTTCTTT. Based on the CDR3 plus reference TRBV19 and TRBJ1-1, the full variable domain is DGGITQSPKYLFRKEGQNVTLSCEQNLNHDAMYWYRQDPGQGLRLIYYSQIVNDFQKGDIAEGYSVSREKKESFPLTVTSAQKNPTAFYLCASSLWGGGDTEAFFGQGTRLTVV.

J is TRBJ1-1 and V is TRBV27; D is ambiguous. The ends were cut back, 2 bases at V and 2 bases at J, with 9 bases in the middle. The CDR3 spans 14 residues. Germline V lookup: CDR1 MNHEY, CDR2 SMNVEV (reference sequence). The CDR3 nucleotides are TGTGCCAGCAGTTTAAAGGGCTTCAACACTGAAGCTTTCTTT. Protein: CASSLKGFNTEAFF.

This clone was counted once. V gene TRBV10-3 combines with J gene TRBJ1-2; tentative D call: TRBD1 (5 bases). The length of the CDR3 is 15 residues. CDR1 ENHRY and CDR2 SYGVKD come from the germline V gene. The V and J ends lost 0 bases and 3 bases respectively, with 11 bases between them. The CDR3 bases are TGTGCCATCAGTGAGTCGAACAGGCTTGACTATGGCTACACCTTC. Its protein is CAISESNRLDYGYTF.

Only one count was recorded for this clone. This chain links TRBV11-1 with TRBJ2-3, with D uncertain. V was pared by 4 bases and J by 5 bases, with 7 bases between. CDR1 and CDR2 from the germline V gene are SGHAT and FQDESV (reference sequence). The CDR3 is 12 residues long. CDR3 sequence reads: CASSSQRDTQYF. CDR3 nucleotide sequence: TGTGCCAGCAGCTCCCAGAGAGATACGCAGTATTTT.